Described below is a single T cell receptor beta chain sequence and its context. Its antigen is unknown. The PCR used 60 Vbeta and 13 Jbeta primers. The method was immunoSEQ multiplex PCR; TCRdb's version includes in-frame clones alone and lacks a portion of them. The sample carries around 110,000 clones, more than 70% recorded once. After removal of 0 bases from V and 3 bases from J, the junction contained 13 bases not matched to a gene. CDR3 length: 18 amino acids. CDR1 is MNHNS, CDR2 SASEGT, per germline. The data were obtained in a study of cytomegalovirus exposure and HLA in healthy donors. Study-level background: Roughly four fifths of 398 genotyped donors fell in the Caucasian-associated ancestry cluster.

Study conclusions and caveats: TCR beta V- and J-gene trimming, according to a later analysis, was linked to a missense DCLRE1C variant. The study designated about 180 TCR beta chains cytomegalovirus-associated. In a later analysis, CMV-associated beta chains were mostly HLA-associated, it appeared.

The V and J genes are TRBV6-1 and TRBJ1-1; TRBD1 agrees at 7 bases. This receptor was identified in a man aged 25 to 40 in good health and CMV-seronegative. Sequenced: PBMCs. This chain's CDR3 is CASSEAILTGEVDTEAFF. The CDR3 nucleotides read TGTGCCAGCAGTGAAGCCATACTTACAGGGGAGGTAGACACTGAAGCTTTCTTT.